This T cell receptor (beta chain) is from a study of PD-1 blockade in classical Hodgkin lymphoma (dated by TCRdb to between 2020 and 2021). General notes on the study: Nivolumab dosing was 3 mg/kg intravenously every 2 weeks, continuing until either disease progression or unacceptable toxicity. To define a peripheral blood immune signature of response to PD-1 blockade in classical Hodgkin lymphoma, the study combined TCR beta sequencing with CyTOF.

Points on this clone: It lacks a known antigen. One base away there is no much larger clone; base qualities are not given.

V and J are truncated by 5 bases and 6 bases respectively, leaving an intervening sequence of 17 bases. From the cysteine through the phenylalanine, the CDR3 covers 14 amino acids. Solely the CDR3 DNA is kept, with 42 bases framed from the first base. Sequences SGHTA (CDR1) and FQGNSA (CDR2) are obtained from the germline V gene. Summary of the overall study and its limitations: Trial patients achieving complete response had baseline diversity similar to newly diagnosed patients, whereas partial responders and progressors had significantly lower diversity. Lower diversity was observed in patients in whom nivolumab was started less than 1 year after ASCT, and these patients were excluded from later analyses so that confounding by immune reconstitution would be avoided. A significant rise by C4D1 was seen in CD4+ but not CD8+ TCR diversity (p=0.0027 vs p=0.16), with the rise being most apparent in complete responders (p=0.02). Newly diagnosed patients were reported to have lower baseline TCR diversity than healthy donors, and relapsed/refractory patients were reported to have lower baseline TCR diversity still. Only a single clinical trial cohort was studied, and what caused the repertoire differences, possibly disease activity or prior therapy, remained undefined.

The sample's time point label is to be understood as: cycle 4 day 1 (C4D1), after less than seven weeks of nivolumab. Every trial patient had relapsed after autologous stem cell transplantation, and cohorts A, B and C differed in prior brentuximab vedotin exposure. A Miltenyi CD4+ T cell isolation kit was used for magnetic negative selection to purify CD4+ T cells from thawed PBMCs. The trial cohort comprised more than 55 patients with relapsed/refractory classical Hodgkin lymphoma whose best overall responses were complete response, partial response or progressive disease. Trial patients were treated with single-agent nivolumab in the multi-cohort phase II CheckMate 205 trial. An independent review committee assessed best overall response by applying the 2007 International Working Group response criteria. Trial PBMCs were collected immediately before nivolumab initiation (C1D1) and during therapy at cycle 2 day 1 and cycle 4 day 1. After peripheral blood was drawn into 8 mL Vacutainer Cell Preparation Tubes, PBMCs were isolated by centrifugation and then cryopreserved. Purified CD4+ and CD8+ fractions were generated only in cases for which an additional PBMC sample was available. Magnetically labelled cells were removed on LS columns in a quadroMACS separator, and the flow-through was collected as the purified fraction.

Genomic DNA was extracted with the Qiagen DNeasy kit from unsorted PBMCs and from negatively selected CD4+ and CD8+ fractions. Amplification of TCR beta CDR3 regions was done by immunoSEQ multiplex PCR with primers that anneal to V and J segments. A synthetic immune receptor repertoire was used to minimize amplification bias, and remaining bias was computationally removed after sequencing. The published analysis was carried out like this. Repertoire diversity was quantified as the Shannon entropy index using custom Python scripts. Unsorted, CD4+ and CD8+ repertoires were analyzed separately, except in combined analyses where CD4+ and CD8+ sequences were merged in silico. A clone was considered expanded if an increase in frequency of at least 2-fold after treatment relative to C1D1 was found, and a pseudocount of 0.5 was applied to clones undetected at baseline. Singleton clones were defined as clones with 0 or 1 copy at C1D1, and non-singleton clones were defined as clones with 2 or more copies. By matching protein sequences in sorted samples from the same patient, clones expanded in unsorted samples were annotated as CD4+, CD8+ or unknown. Wilcoxon tests on paired samples were used to test diversity changes from C1D1 to C4D1. Entries here come from immuneACCESS through TCRdb and include only in-frame sequences with V and J called. Some clones fail to appear in such tables; in the studies checked, an unresolved V gene covers under half of the shortfall, and the cause of the remainder is unknown. Clonal size and the V and J genes are those of that table, whereas D and trimming came from the DNA. This sample has around 25,000 clones in its table, and approximately 85% of those were observed once. The ten most abundant clones make up around 2.3% of the sample.

The chain couples TRBV7-2 to TRBJ2-7; the D call is tentative, TRBD1 or TRBD2, as each matches 5 bases. The specimen was CD4+ T cells from blood, collected before the fourth cycle of nivolumab. The receptor was isolated from a human donor with classical Hodgkin lymphoma. Here the CDR3 is given as CASSGDARPAEQYF. The DNA sequence is given as TGTGCCAGCAGCGGGGACGCCCGTCCCGCCGAGCAGTACTTC.